Below, 6 T cell receptor beta chains from the same sample are listed, as sequenced in a study of T cells in women clearing cervical HPV infection. The method was immunoSEQ multiplex PCR; TCRdb's version includes in-frame clones alone and lacks a portion of them. The specimen's table records about 22,000 clones. The sequencing sample was made of blood buffy coat. The receptors were gathered from a woman between 18 and 75 years old with a cervical HPV16 infection that either progressed to CIN3+ or cleared (not recorded which).

Comments on this clone: Read coverage stops 3 residues before the CDR3 terminus; the germline J gene supplies the remainder. The rearrangement uses TRBV18 and TRBJ2-1; D is uncertain. This CDR3 spans 15 amino acids. With 0 bases removed from V and 7 bases from J, the gap between germline ends came to 13 bases. Germline V gene sequence: CDR1 KGHSH, CDR2 LQKENI. The CDR3 sequence: CASSPPDQVWNEQFF. The covered CDR3 bases are TGTGCCAGCTCACCACCAGATCAGGTGTGGAATGAG.

Comment on this clone: The read ends 3 residues before the CDR3 terminus; that terminus is restored from the germline J gene. The V gene is TRBV10-2, the J gene TRBJ1-2; maybe TRBD1 (6 bases). Germline-derived CDR1 and CDR2 are WSHSY and SAAADI. Trimming cost V 6 bases and J 0 bases, with 11 bases left between them. The CDR3 length is 14 residues. CDR3 DNA, as far as it was read: TGCGCCAGCAGCCCTACAGGGTCTAACTATGGC. Translating it yields CASSPTGSNYG. The whole CDR3 protein is CASSPTGSNYGYTF.

As for this clone: The sequence runs out 3 residues before the end of the CDR3; the remainder is reconstructed from the germline J gene. This rearrangement joins TRBV28 to TRBJ2-7; D gene ambiguous. Per germline, CDR1 MDHEN and CDR2 SYDVKM. This CDR3 spans 13 amino acids. V shed 6 bases and J shed 3 bases, with 12 bases lying between them. CDR3 sequence: CASRVSINYEQYF. The sequenced CDR3 bases are TGTGCCAGCAGGGTGAGCATCAACTACGAG.

A word on this clone: The read gets to within 3 residues of the CDR3 end, and the germline J gene fills in the rest. The genes are TRBV19 and TRBJ1-4, with D possibly being TRBD1 (6 bases). Germline V CDR1 and CDR2: LNHDA, SQIVND (reference sequence). Trimming removed 1 base from V and 5 bases from J, with 8 bases in between. The CDR3 spans 14 residues. Partial CDR3 DNA: TGTGCCAGTAGTATAGGCAGGGGAAATGAAAAA. Amino acid sequence: CASSIGRGNEK. The whole CDR3 reads CASSIGRGNEKLFF.

Turning to this clone: Read sequence stops 3 residues before the CDR3 end, and the germline J gene provides the missing end. The V call is TRBV2, the J call TRBJ2-5, with 11 bases that match TRBD1. Germline CDR1 reads SNHLY; CDR2 reads FYNNEI. This CDR3 comprises 15 residues. Trimming took 5 bases from V and 4 from J; bases not matched to a gene: 6. The CDR3 bases that were read are TGTGCCAGCAGTCGGACAGGGGGCGATGTAGAGACC. Translation: CASSRTGGDVET. The complete CDR3 reads CASSRTGGDVETQYF.

Turning to this clone: The sequenced fragment ends 3 residues before the CDR3 boundary, so the rest is inferred from the germline J gene. The genes are TRBV14 and TRBJ2-1; 9 nucleotides match TRBD1. Germline V gives CDR1 SGHDN, CDR2 FVKESK. The CDR3 spans 16 residues. J gave up 7 bases and V 2 bases, and 9 bases lay outside the gene matches. The CDR3 bases that were read are TGTGCCAGCAGCCAAATAACAGGGGGCCCGAAAAATGAG. Its protein product is CASSQITGGPKNE. The whole CDR3 is CASSQITGGPKNEQFF.